This TCR beta chain appears in the sequencing data of a study of T-cell reconstitution after alpha-beta-depleted transplantation in children. Preparation of the TCRbeta library was carried out with unique molecular identifiers. TCRdb recomputed calls from the PCR reads with MiXCR, one row per CDR3 protein. The repertoire holds approximately 590,000 distinct CDR3 sequences, with 10% as singletons. The sample holds many counts of this clonotype. This receptor was identified in a human donor who donated a stem cell graft to a child with acute myeloid leukemia. This sample comprised PBMCs from the stem cell graft donor, obtained from the stem cell graft.

CDR3 nucleotides: TGTGCCAGCAGCTGGGGACAGGAGAACACTGAAGCTTTCTTT. Amino acid sequence: CASSWGQENTEAFF. The V call is TRBV7-2, the J call TRBJ1-1, with TRBD1 matching over 8 bases. V lost 4 bases, J lost 1 base, and 2 bases stayed unmatched. This CDR3 region has 14 residues. The germline CDR1 and CDR2 sequences are SGHTA and FQGNSA.